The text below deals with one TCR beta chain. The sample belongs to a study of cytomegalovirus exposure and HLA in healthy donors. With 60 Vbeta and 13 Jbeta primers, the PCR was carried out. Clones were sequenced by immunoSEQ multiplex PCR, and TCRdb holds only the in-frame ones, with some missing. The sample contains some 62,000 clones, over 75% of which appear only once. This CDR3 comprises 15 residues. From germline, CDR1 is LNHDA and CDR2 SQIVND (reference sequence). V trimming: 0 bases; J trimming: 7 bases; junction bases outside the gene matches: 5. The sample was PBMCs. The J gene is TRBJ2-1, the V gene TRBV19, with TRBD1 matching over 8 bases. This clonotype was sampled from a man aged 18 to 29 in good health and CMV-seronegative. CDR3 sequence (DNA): TGTGCCAGTAGTATAGACAGGGGGCTGGGAAATGAGCAGTTCTTC. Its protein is CASSIDRGLGNEQFF.